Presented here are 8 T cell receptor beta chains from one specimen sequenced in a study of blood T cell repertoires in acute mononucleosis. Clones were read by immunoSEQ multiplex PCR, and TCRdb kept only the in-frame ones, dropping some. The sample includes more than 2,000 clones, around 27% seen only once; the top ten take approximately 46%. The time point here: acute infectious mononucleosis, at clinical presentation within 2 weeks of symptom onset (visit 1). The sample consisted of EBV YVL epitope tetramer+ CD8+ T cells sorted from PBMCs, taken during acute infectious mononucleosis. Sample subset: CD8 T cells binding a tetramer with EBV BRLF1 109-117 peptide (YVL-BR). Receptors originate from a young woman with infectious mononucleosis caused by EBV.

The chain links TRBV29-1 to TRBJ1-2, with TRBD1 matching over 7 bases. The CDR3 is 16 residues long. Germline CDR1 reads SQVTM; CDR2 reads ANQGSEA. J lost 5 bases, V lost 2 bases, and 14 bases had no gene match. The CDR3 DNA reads TGCAGCGTTGAATGTTTTTTTTTAGGGGGCTGGTATGGCTACACCTTC. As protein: CSVECFFLGGWYGYTF.

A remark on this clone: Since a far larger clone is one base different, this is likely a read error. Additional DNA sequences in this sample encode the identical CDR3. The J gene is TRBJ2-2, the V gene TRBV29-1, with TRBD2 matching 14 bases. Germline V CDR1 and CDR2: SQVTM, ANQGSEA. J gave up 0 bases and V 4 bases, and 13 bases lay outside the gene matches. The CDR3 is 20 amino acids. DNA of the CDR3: TGCAGCGTTGCCACGCCCGCCGGACTAGCGGGAGGTTCGAACACCGGGGAGCTGTTTTTT. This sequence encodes CSVATPAGLAGGSNTGELFF.

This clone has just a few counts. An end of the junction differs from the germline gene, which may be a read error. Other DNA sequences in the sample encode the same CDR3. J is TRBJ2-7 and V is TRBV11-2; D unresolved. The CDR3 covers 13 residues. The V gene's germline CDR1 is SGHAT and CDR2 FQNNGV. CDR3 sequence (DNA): TGCGCCAGCAGCCAGCTAGGTAGCTACGAGCAGTACTTC. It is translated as CASSQLGSYEQYF.

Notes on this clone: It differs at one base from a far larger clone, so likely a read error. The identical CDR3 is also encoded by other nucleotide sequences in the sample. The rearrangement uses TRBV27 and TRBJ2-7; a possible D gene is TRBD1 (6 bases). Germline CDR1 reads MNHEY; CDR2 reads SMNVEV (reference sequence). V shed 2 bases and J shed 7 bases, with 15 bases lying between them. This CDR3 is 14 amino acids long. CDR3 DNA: TGTGCCAGCAGTTTAGGACAGCCATCAGGAGAGCAGTACTTC. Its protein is CASSLGQPSGEQYF.

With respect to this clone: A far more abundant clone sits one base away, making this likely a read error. The CDR3: CASSPMFVQFF. The CDR3, as DNA: TGTGCCAGCAGCCCCATGTTCGTGCAGTTCTTC. The rearrangement uses TRBV7-3 and TRBJ2-1, with no clear D. Germline lookup yields CDR1 SGHTA and CDR2 FQGTGA. V lost 5 bases and J lost 12, with 11 bases in between. The length of the CDR3 is 11 residues. The full variable domain, completed using reference TRBV7-3 and TRBJ2-1, is GAGVSQTPSNKVTEKGKYVELRCDPISGHTALYWYRQSLGQGPEFLIYFQGTGAADDSGLPNDRFFAVRPEGSVSTLKIQRTERGDSAVYLCASSPMFVQFFGPGTRLTVL.

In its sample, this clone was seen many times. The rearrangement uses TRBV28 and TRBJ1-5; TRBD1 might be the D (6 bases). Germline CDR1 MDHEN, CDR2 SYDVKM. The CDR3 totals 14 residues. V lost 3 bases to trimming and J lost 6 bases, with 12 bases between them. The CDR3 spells CASSFLLGAQPQHF. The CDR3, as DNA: TGTGCCAGCAGTTTCCTTCTGGGGGCTCAGCCCCAGCATTTT.

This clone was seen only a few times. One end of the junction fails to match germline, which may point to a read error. The CDR3 DNA follows: TGTGCCTGCAGTTTTCTGGGACAGACAATGATCACTGAAGCTTTCTTT. This encodes CACSFLGQTMITEAFF. V usage is TRBV27 and J usage is TRBJ1-1; 7 positions match TRBD1. Germline V CDR1 and CDR2: MNHEY, SMNVEV (reference sequence). This CDR3 is built from 16 residues.

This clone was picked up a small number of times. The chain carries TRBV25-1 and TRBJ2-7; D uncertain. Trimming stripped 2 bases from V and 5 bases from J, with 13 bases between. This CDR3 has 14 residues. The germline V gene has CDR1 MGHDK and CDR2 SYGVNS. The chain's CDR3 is CASSEADVGDEQYF. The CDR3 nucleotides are TGTGCCAGCAGTGAAGCGGACGTAGGCGACGAGCAGTACTTC.